The next 18 T cell receptor beta chains were all read from a single sample in a study of cytomegalovirus exposure and HLA in healthy donors. With 60 Vbeta and 13 Jbeta primers, the PCR was carried out. The repertoire was sequenced with immunoSEQ multiplex PCR; TCRdb's copy has only in-frame clones and lacks some. Of fewer than 45,000 clones listed, around nine tenths are singletons. Sequencing used PBMCs. The receptor set was obtained from a woman under 30 in good health and CMV-seronegative.

V usage is TRBV7-9 and J usage is TRBJ2-7; D unresolved. The V end lost 2 bases, the J end lost 2 bases, and 7 bases lay between the germline ends. CDR1 is SEHNR and CDR2 is FQNEAQ in the germline V gene (reference sequence). The CDR3 consists of 13 residues. This chain's CDR3 is CASSLSITYEQYF. The CDR3 coding sequence is TGTGCCAGCAGCTTATCTATTACCTACGAGCAGTACTTC.

The chain links TRBV28 to TRBJ2-2, with a weak D call TRBD2 (6 bases). The CDR3 has 15 residues. Deletions cut 6 bases from V and 4 bases from J, with 15 bases between. Germline V gene lookup returns CDR1 MDHEN and CDR2 SYDVKM. The CDR3 reads CASRTPGGVTGELFF. The CDR3, as DNA: TGTGCCAGCAGAACACCCGGGGGTGTCACCGGGGAGCTGTTTTTT.

The chain carries TRBV5-5 and TRBJ2-1, with 7 bases aligning to TRBD1. Trimming at V came to 4 bases and at J to 3 bases, leaving 7 bases not matched to a gene. Germline CDR1 SGHKS, CDR2 YYEKEE (reference sequence). The length of the CDR3 is 15 residues. CDR3 nucleotide sequence: TGTGCCAGCAGCCCCGGGACAGAGAGCTACAATGAGCAGTTCTTC. It translates to CASSPGTESYNEQFF. The full variable domain, its missing parts supplied by reference TRBV5-5 and TRBJ2-1, is DAGVTQSPTHLIKTRGQQVTLRCSPISGHKSVSWYQQVLGQGPQFIFQYYEKEERGRGNFPDRFSARQFPNYSSELNVNALLLGDSALYLCASSPGTESYNEQFFGPGTRLTVL.

The CDR3 is CASRGLYAQYF. As DNA, the CDR3 is TGTGCCAGTCGGGGACTATATGCGCAGTATTTT. The chain recombines TRBV19 with TRBJ2-3; 7 bases are shared with TRBD2. The germline V gene encodes CDR1 LNHDA and CDR2 SQIVND (reference sequence). The CDR3 sequence is 11 residues long. Losses at the gene ends were 8 bases for V and 10 bases for J; bases not matched to a gene: 6.

This chain connects TRBV19 to TRBJ2-1; 8 bases line up with TRBD2. CDR1 LNHDA and CDR2 SQIVND come from the germline V gene (reference sequence). The CDR3 runs 16 residues. Germline trimming cut 7 bases from V and 4 bases from J; bases unmatched to any gene: 12. The CDR3: CASKSGGGVGYNEQFF. CDR3 nucleotide sequence: TGTGCCAGTAAATCGGGAGGGGGGGTAGGTTACAATGAGCAGTTCTTC.

This clone was seen once. The chain carries TRBV11-2 and TRBJ1-4; no clear D gene. Germline lookup yields CDR1 SGHAT and CDR2 FQNNGV. The CDR3 is 13 residues long. V dropped 1 base and J dropped 3 bases, with 3 bases sitting between them. For the CDR3, the DNA is TGTGCCAGCAGCTTAGCTGCTAATGAAAAACTGTTTTTT. Translation gives CASSLAANEKLFF. Full variable domain (missing parts from reference TRBV11-2 and TRBJ1-4): EAGVAQSPRYKIIEKRQSVAFWCNPISGHATLYWYQQILGQGPKLLIQFQNNGVVDDSQLPKDRFSAERLKGVDSTLKIQPAKLEDSAVYLCASSLAANEKLFFGSGTQLSVL.

Notes on this clone: One end of the junction varies from germline; a read error may be responsible. As DNA, the CDR3 is TGTTCCAGCAGCTCAGGACAGGGGCGGCATGAGCAGTACTTC. Its protein is CSSSSGQGRHEQYF. The V and J genes are TRBV7-9 and TRBJ2-7; 9 positions match TRBD1. The CDR3 runs 14 residues. Looked up from germline, CDR1 is SEHNR and CDR2 is FQNEAQ (reference sequence).

This rearrangement joins TRBV25-1 to TRBJ2-3, with TRBD2 matching over 9 bases. V dropped 7 bases and J dropped 2; count of bases not matched to a gene: 16. The CDR3 length is 18 residues. Germline-derived CDR1 and CDR2 are MGHDK and SYGVNS. The CDR3 reads CASTGELRSGRITDTQYF. In DNA, the CDR3 is TGTGCCAGCACGGGGGAACTGAGGAGCGGGAGGATCACAGATACGCAGTATTTT.

As DNA, the CDR3 is TGCGCCAGCAGCCAAGATGTAGGGGCCCTGAGGGCTTTCTTT. Its protein product is CASSQDVGALRAFF. V gene TRBV4-3 combines with J gene TRBJ1-1; TRBD1 might be the D (5 bases). V gave up 0 bases and J gave up 11 bases, with 16 bases separating them. The CDR3 is 14 amino acids. Germline assignment: CDR1 LGHNA and CDR2 YSLEER.

The rearrangement joins TRBV7-3 to TRBJ1-2, with no clear D. V was trimmed by 1 base and J by 7 bases, leaving 19 bases between them. This CDR3 is built from 16 residues. Germline CDR1 is SGHTA and CDR2 is FQGTGA. The DNA for the CDR3 is TGTGCCAGCAGCTTAAACGGACTTAAGAGAGGAAGTGGCTACACCTTC. Translation gives CASSLNGLKRGSGYTF.

The chain links TRBV9 to TRBJ2-2; no reliable D call. CDR3 length equals 12 residues. Germline values: CDR1 SGDLS, CDR2 YYNGEE. Trimming left V 4 bases short and J 7 bases short, with 8 bases between. CDR3 nucleotides: TGTGCCAGCAGCTTAACTGGCGGGGAGCTGTTTTTT. Translation: CASSLTGGELFF.

This chain connects TRBV19 to TRBJ2-3; 12 bases agree with TRBD2. The ends lost 6 bases at V and 4 bases at J; junction bases unmatched: 5. Germline V gene lookup returns CDR1 LNHDA and CDR2 SQIVND (reference sequence). This CDR3 contains 15 residues. This CDR3 reads CASRLAGGPSDTQYF. CDR3 nucleotide sequence: TGTGCCAGTAGGCTAGCGGGAGGGCCGTCAGATACGCAGTATTTT. Drawing the rest from reference TRBV19 and TRBJ2-3, the complete variable domain is DGGITQSPKYLFRKEGQNVTLSCEQNLNHDAMYWYRQDPGQGLRLIYYSQIVNDFQKGDIAEGYSVSREKKESFPLTVTSAQKNPTAFYLCASRLAGGPSDTQYFGPGTRLTVL.

This chain links TRBV5-1 with TRBJ2-1; 9 bases map to TRBD2. This CDR3 comprises 18 residues. From germline, CDR1 is SGHRS and CDR2 YFSETQ. The trim removed 2 bases at V and 9 bases at J, leaving 18 bases unmatched. The CDR3 bases are TGCGCCAGCAGCTTCAAACTAGCGGGCGGAGTTGGGGTGGGTGAGCAGTTCTTC. As protein: CASSFKLAGGVGVGEQFF.

The chain links TRBV7-2 to TRBJ1-2; D remains ambiguous. The V and J ends lost 5 bases and 8 bases respectively, with 18 bases between them. From germline, CDR1 is SGHTA and CDR2 FQGNSA. The CDR3 is 14 amino acids. This chain's CDR3 is CASSHAWVTGGYTF. In nucleotides, the CDR3 is TGTGCCAGCAGCCACGCGTGGGTTACGGGGGGCTACACCTTC. Drawing the rest from reference TRBV7-2 and TRBJ1-2, the complete variable domain is GAGVSQSPSNKVTEKGKDVELRCDPISGHTALYWYRQSLGQGLEFLIYFQGNSAPDKSGLPSDRFSAERTGGSVSTLTIQRTQQEDSAVYLCASSHAWVTGGYTFGSGTRLTVV.

DNA for the CDR3: TGTGCCAGCAGTCCGTACGACAGGGCCTTAGGGGGCTACACCTTC. This translates into CASSPYDRALGGYTF. The rearrangement joins TRBV6-5 to TRBJ1-2; 7 nucleotides agree with TRBD1. Germline assignment: CDR1 MNHEY and CDR2 SVGAGI. CDR3 length equals 15 residues. V gave up 5 bases and J gave up 8 bases; unmatched junction bases: 14.

The chain has TRBV4-2 and TRBJ1-2, with TRBD1 matching over 7 bases. Trimming removed 4 bases from V and 2 bases from J; junction bases left unmatched: 7. The CDR3 consists of 15 residues. Germline V CDR1 and CDR2: LGHNA, YNFKEQ. The CDR3 protein is CASSLLGTDNYGYTF. The CDR3 DNA is TGTGCCAGCAGCCTTCTCGGGACAGACAACTATGGCTACACCTTC.

The CDR3 nucleotides read TGTGCCAGCAGCCTGGGGGCAAGAGAGACCCAGTACTTC. Encoded protein: CASSLGARETQYF. The V and J genes are TRBV5-6 and TRBJ2-5, with D maybe TRBD1 (6 bases). V was trimmed by 4 bases and J by 4 bases, leaving 11 bases between them. The germline V gene has CDR1 SGHDT and CDR2 YYEEEE. This CDR3 is 13 amino acids long.

This clone was counted a few times. CDR3 residues: CASSLRTGVQTQYF. CDR3 DNA sequence: TGCGCCAGCAGCTTGAGGACAGGGGTTCAGACCCAGTACTTC. The chain uses TRBV5-1 and TRBJ2-5; the match to TRBD1 covers 9 bases. Per the germline V gene, CDR1 is SGHRS and CDR2 is YFSETQ. The V segment lost 1 base and the J segment 6 bases; nucleotides outside the gene matches: 4. The CDR3 runs 14 residues.